The clone carrying this T cell receptor (beta chain) was seen a handful of times. Antigen unknown. 5'RACE, which relied on constant-segment primers, yielded TCR alpha and TCR beta cDNA libraries carrying sample barcodes and UMIs. TCRdb used MiXCR to reprocess the 5' RACE reads, holding one entry per CDR3 protein. The sample lists some 450,000 distinct CDR3 sequences, around 20% occurring once. This entry belongs to a study of T-cell memory formation after mild COVID-19. Overall study findings and caveats: CD4+ contracting clones were mainly CM and EM; CD8+ ones, EMRA. CD4+ bias marked clones expanding day 15 to 37, unlike balanced contracting clones. Specificity for SARS-CoV-2 was not confirmed among the second-wave clones peaking on day 37.

Germline V gene sequence: CDR1 SNHLY, CDR2 FYNNEI. This CDR3 spans 13 amino acids. Trimming shortened V by 5 bases and J by 8 bases, and 12 bases separated the two germline ends. The receptor was derived from an adult woman who had mild COVID-19 (a few samples of this study predate the infection). Cell type and time point are not known. The V call is TRBV2, the J call TRBJ2-2; weak D call: TRBD2 (5 bases). Input material: PBMCs or a T cell subset sorted from them (not recorded which). The CDR3 DNA follows: TGTGCCAGCAGTCGACTGATAGCGGGGGAGCTGTTTTTT. Translation: CASSRLIAGELFF.